The subject of this entry is one T cell receptor (beta chain). Deletions cut 5 bases from V and 5 bases from J, with 13 bases between. Germline V gene lookup returns CDR1 SGHTA and CDR2 FQGNSA. CDR3 length: 15 amino acids. This sample was included in a study of blood T cell repertoires in COVID-19. Turning to the study itself: PBMCs, B-cell-depleted T cells, or T cells were the source of the cDNA or gDNA that made up the material.

As originally analysed: Amplification from reference gene primers served as the basis for estimated nucleated cell counts. Repertoires were generated with immunoSEQ multiplex PCR, while TCRdb's copy carries only in-frame clones and drops some. V and J calls and clone size are those listed in that table; D and trimming were worked out from the DNA. The table shows 200,000 to 250,000 clones, with about nine tenths occurring only once. The receptor comes from a man between 65 and 85 years old with acute or convalescent COVID-19. The chain joins TRBV7-2 to TRBJ1-6; tentatively, D is TRBD1 (6 bases). Sequenced input: peripheral blood. The CDR3 protein is CASSPATGNNSPLHF. Written as DNA, the CDR3 is TGTGCCAGCAGCCCCGCCACAGGGAATAATTCACCCCTCCACTTT. The variable domain in full, completed from reference TRBV7-2 and TRBJ1-6, reads GAGVSQSPSNKVTEKGKDVELRCDPISGHTALYWYRQSLGQGLEFLIYFQGNSAPDKSGLPSDRFSAERTGGSVSTLTIQRTQQEDSAVYLCASSPATGNNSPLHFGNGTRLTVT.